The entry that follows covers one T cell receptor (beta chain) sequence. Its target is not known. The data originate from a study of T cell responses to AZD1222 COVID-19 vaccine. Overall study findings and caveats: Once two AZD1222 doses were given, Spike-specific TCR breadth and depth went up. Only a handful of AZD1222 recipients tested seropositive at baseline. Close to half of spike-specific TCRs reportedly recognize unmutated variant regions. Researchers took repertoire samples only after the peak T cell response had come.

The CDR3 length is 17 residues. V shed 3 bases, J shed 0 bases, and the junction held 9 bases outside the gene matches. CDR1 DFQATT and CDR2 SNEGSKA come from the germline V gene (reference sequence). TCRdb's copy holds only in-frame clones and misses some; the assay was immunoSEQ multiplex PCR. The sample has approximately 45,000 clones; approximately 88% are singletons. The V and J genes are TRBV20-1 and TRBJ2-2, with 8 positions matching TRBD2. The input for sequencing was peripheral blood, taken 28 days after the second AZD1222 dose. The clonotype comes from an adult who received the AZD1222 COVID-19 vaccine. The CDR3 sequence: CSASKLAEGANTGELFF. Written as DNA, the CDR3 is TGCAGTGCTAGTAAACTAGCGGAGGGCGCGAACACCGGGGAGCTGTTTTTT.